The 5 T cell receptor beta chains reported below all come from one sample, sequenced in a study of blood T cell repertoires in COVID-19. Sequencing used immunoSEQ multiplex PCR; TCRdb keeps in-frame clones, though not all of them. The sample holds 260,000 or so clones, roughly 82% seen once. The sample comprised peripheral blood. These receptors were obtained from a woman in her 70s with acute or convalescent COVID-19.

The chain uses TRBV7-2 and TRBJ1-2; TRBD1 matches 11 bases. There are 18 residues in the CDR3. After removal of 2 bases from V and 0 bases from J, the junction contained 8 bases not matched to a gene. CDR1 and CDR2 from the germline V gene are SGHTA and FQGNSA. The CDR3 is CASSLFVGQGGTNYGYTF. The CDR3 nucleotides read TGTGCCAGCAGCTTATTTGTGGGACAGGGGGGAACTAACTATGGCTACACCTTC.

The chain combines TRBV10-1 with TRBJ1-4, with TRBD1 matching 11 bases. The J segment lost 4 bases and the V segment lost 6 bases, leaving 10 bases of the junction unmatched. The germline V gene has CDR1 WNHNN and CDR2 SYGVQD (reference sequence). This CDR3 contains 17 residues. CDR3 sequence reads: CASRGQGDPCLNEKLFF. CDR3 coding DNA: TGCGCCAGCAGGGGACAGGGGGATCCCTGCCTTAATGAAAAACTGTTTTTT.

This clone was detected a few times. The chain combines TRBV5-1 with TRBJ1-1, with 7 bases aligning to TRBD1. CDR1 is SGHRS, CDR2 YFSETQ, per germline. The CDR3 loop spans 14 amino acids. Germline trimming cut 3 bases from V and 3 bases from J; bases unmatched to any gene: 5. For the CDR3, the DNA is TGCGCCAGCAGCTCCTACAGGGGAGACACTGAAGCTTTCTTT. It encodes CASSSYRGDTEAFF.

This clone was seen a handful of times. The chain has TRBV27 and TRBJ1-2, with 7 bases fitting TRBD1. Germline V gene sequence: CDR1 MNHEY, CDR2 SMNVEV (reference sequence). The CDR3 consists of 15 residues. V dropped 2 bases and J dropped 6; count of bases not matched to a gene: 9. The CDR3 nucleotides read TGTGCCAGCAGTTTACTTGGGACAGTACCCCATGGCTACACCTTC. Translated, it gives CASSLLGTVPHGYTF.

The rearrangement joins TRBV6-5 to TRBJ2-5, with 12 bases lining up with TRBD2. V gave up 0 bases and J gave up 1 base; unmatched junction bases: 0. The CDR3 extends over 16 amino acids. The V gene's germline CDR1 is MNHEY and CDR2 SVGAGI. CDR3 region: CASSYSTSGGQETQYF. The CDR3 bases are TGTGCCAGCAGTTACTCGACTAGCGGGGGCCAAGAGACCCAGTACTTC.